These 28 T cell receptor beta chains share one sample of origin, sequenced in a study of control samples from healthy donors and cancer patients (dated by TCRdb to about 2020). Library method: the immunoSEQ multiplex PCR assay. TCRdb limited this immuneACCESS table to in-frame rearrangements with V and J called. A share of clones is missing; checked studies link under half to unresolved V genes, and the rest is unexplained. Across this sample there are about 180,000 clones, with 85% to 90% seen only once. The ten top clones hold about 1.4% of the sample. Sequenced: blood. Receptors were obtained from a woman aged 50 to 60 in good health.

V is TRBV28 and J is TRBJ1-6, with 9 bases fitting TRBD1. With V trimmed by 3 bases and J by 9 bases, 3 bases remained unmatched. Per the germline V gene, CDR1 is MDHEN and CDR2 is SYDVKM. CDR3 length equals 14 residues. CDR3 sequence: CASSFRQGGSPLHF. For the CDR3, the DNA is TGTGCCAGCAGTTTCAGACAGGGGGGTTCACCCCTCCACTTT.

The gene calls are TRBV6-2 or TRBV6-3 and TRBJ1-1, with TRBD1 identical over 7 bases. From germline, CDR1 is MNHEY and CDR2 SVGEGT. The CDR3 length is 15 residues. J lost 4 bases, V lost 2 bases, and 7 bases had no gene match. CDR3 region: CASSYPAGGSTEAFF. Written as DNA, the CDR3 is TGTGCCAGCAGTTACCCCGCAGGGGGAAGCACTGAAGCTTTCTTT.

This sequence joins TRBV6-6 and TRBJ1-2, with D uncertain. Trimming took off 3 bases at V and 5 bases at J, with 13 bases between the two ends. The CDR3 runs to 14 residues. In germline, CDR1 is MNHNY, CDR2 SVGAGI (reference sequence). The CDR3 coding sequence is TGTGCCAGCAGTTATGAGGACTTCAATTATGGCTACACCTTC. It is translated as CASSYEDFNYGYTF.

This chain links TRBV4-3 with TRBJ2-1; perhaps TRBD1 as D (5 bases). Trimming stripped 4 bases from V and 5 bases from J, with 15 bases between. The length of the CDR3 is 15 residues. Per germline, CDR1 LGHNA and CDR2 YSLEER. This CDR3 is CASSPTVFPHNEQFF. The CDR3 DNA follows: TGCGCCAGCAGCCCGACAGTTTTTCCCCACAATGAGCAGTTCTTC.

This chain uses TRBV5-1 with TRBJ1-6; TRBD1 is a possible D gene (6 bases). Trimming took 6 bases from V and 5 from J, leaving 9 bases between them. The CDR3 length is 13 residues. Germline CDR1 reads SGHRS; CDR2 reads YFSETQ. In DNA form, the CDR3 reads TGCGCCAGCAAGGACAGCGATAATTCACCCCTCCACTTT. As protein: CASKDSDNSPLHF.

This chain connects TRBV15 to TRBJ1-3; possible D gene TRBD1, 5 bases. Trimming took 3 bases from V and 9 from J, leaving 9 bases between them. The germline CDR1 and CDR2 sequences are LNHNV and YYDKDF (reference sequence). The CDR3 sequence is 12 residues long. The CDR3 is CATSRDKGTIYF. CDR3 DNA: TGTGCCACCAGCAGGGACAAAGGCACCATATATTTT.

The rearrangement links TRBV5-8 to TRBJ2-1; the match to TRBD1 covers 9 bases. Germline assignment: CDR1 SGHTS and CDR2 YDEGEE. Trimming cost V 3 bases and J 10 bases; bases outside gene matches: 17. CDR3 length equals 17 residues. The CDR3 DNA reads TGTGCCAGCAGCTGGGGCCGGGGACAGGGCCGGGGTTTCGAGCAGTTCTTC. It codes for CASSWGRGQGRGFEQFF.

This rearrangement joins TRBV10-3 to TRBJ1-2; possible D gene TRBD1, 6 bases. V lost 8 bases and J lost 4, with 11 bases in between. The CDR3 is 12 amino acids. Germline V gene data show CDR1 as ENHRY and CDR2 as SYGVKD. The chain's CDR3 is CAIGGDLYGYTF. The CDR3 DNA reads TGTGCCATCGGGGGCGATCTCTATGGCTACACCTTC.

The gene calls are TRBV27 and TRBJ1-2; TRBD1 matches 7 bases. CDR1 and CDR2 (germline): MNHEY, SMNVEV (reference sequence). J gave up 5 bases and V 5 bases, and 11 bases lay outside the gene matches. The CDR3 consists of 15 residues. CDR3 DNA sequence: TGTGCCAGCAGTCCCCAGGGGGACATTCGGTATGGCTACACCTTC. Its protein is CASSPQGDIRYGYTF.

The genes are TRBV2 and TRBJ1-2; a weak D match, TRBD1 (5 bases). V shed 5 bases and J shed 0 bases, with 7 bases lying between them. The CDR3 covers 13 residues. The germline CDR1 and CDR2 sequences are SNHLY and FYNNEI. CDR3 amino acids: CASSPGANYGYTF. In DNA, the CDR3 is TGTGCCAGCAGTCCGGGGGCTAACTATGGCTACACCTTC.

The CDR3: CASSSGSHYGYTF. The CDR3 region has the DNA TGTGCCAGCAGTTCCGGGTCCCACTATGGCTACACCTTC. V usage is TRBV6-5 and J usage is TRBJ1-2; unclear D gene. V was shortened by 4 bases and J by 3 bases, with 9 bases between the two germline ends. The CDR3 totals 13 residues. CDR1 and CDR2 (germline): MNHEY, SVGAGI.

This chain links TRBV2 with TRBJ2-7; TRBD1 aligns across 8 bases. The germline V gene encodes CDR1 SNHLY and CDR2 FYNNEI. Trimming cost V 3 bases and J 2 bases; bases outside gene matches: 12. The CDR3 covers 17 residues. CDR3 protein: CASSEDPGTGEPYEQYF. Here the CDR3 DNA reads TGTGCCAGCAGTGAGGATCCCGGGACAGGAGAGCCCTACGAGCAGTACTTC. The variable domain in full, with the rest retrieved from reference TRBV2 and TRBJ2-7, is EPEVTQTPSHQVTQMGQEVILRCVPISNHLYFYWYRQILGQKVEFLVSFYNNEISEKSEIFDDQFSVERPDGSNFTLKIRSTKLEDSAMYFCASSEDPGTGEPYEQYFGPGTRLTVT.

This rearrangement joins TRBV9 to TRBJ2-7, with 10 bases identical to TRBD2. The CDR3 covers 14 residues. CDR1 and CDR2 from the germline V gene are SGDLS and YYNGEE. V lost 3 bases to trimming and J lost 7 bases; unmatched junction nucleotides: 7. The CDR3 DNA reads TGTGCCAGCAGCGGTAGCGGGGGGCCTACGGAGCAGTACTTC. The encoded protein is CASSGSGGPTEQYF.

The chain has TRBV7-8 and TRBJ2-3; 13 bases agree with TRBD2. V was clipped by 7 bases and J by 3 bases; unmatched bases: 7. The CDR3 contains 16 residues. CDR1 is SGHVS, CDR2 FQNEAQ, per germline. The CDR3 DNA reads TGTGCCAGCACCCGGGCACTAGCGGGAGGGACAGATACGCAGTATTTT. Residues: CASTRALAGGTDTQYF. Full variable domain (missing parts from reference TRBV7-8 and TRBJ2-3): GAGVSQSPRYKVAKRGQDVALRCDPISGHVSLFWYQQALGQGPEFLTYFQNEAQLDKSGLPSDRFFAERPEGSVSTLKIQRTQQEDSAVYLCASTRALAGGTDTQYFGPGTRLTVL.

This clone has more than one count but fewer than ten. The sample contains more than one DNA sequence encoding this CDR3. In DNA, the CDR3 is TGTGCCAGCAGCTTAGGAGGAGTGGCGGGGAGGGGTGGGCAGTTCTTC. Its translation: CASSLGGVAGRGGQFF. This chain connects TRBV11-3 to TRBJ2-1, with TRBD2 identical over 7 bases. Germline V gene lookup returns CDR1 SGHNT and CDR2 YENEEA. The CDR3 loop spans 16 amino acids. V lost 1 base to trimming and J lost 12 bases; unmatched junction nucleotides: 15.

With respect to this clone: At one end, the junction sequence differs from germline, possibly due to a read error. The V gene is TRBV19, the J gene TRBJ2-1; D call uncertain. The germline CDR1 and CDR2 sequences are LNHDA and SQIVND (reference sequence). This CDR3 region has 11 residues. The CDR3 loop reads CASSASTVRVF. In nucleotides, the CDR3 is TGTGCCAGTAGTGCCTCAACCGTTCGGGTCTTC.

The chain carries TRBV18 and TRBJ2-3; D is uncertain. Trimming left V 3 bases short and J 0 bases short, with 7 bases between. Per germline, CDR1 KGHSH and CDR2 LQKENI. The CDR3 sequence is 14 residues long. The CDR3 nucleotides read TGTGCCAGCTCACCGGCAGGCAGCACAGATACGCAGTATTTT. Translation: CASSPAGSTDTQYF. Combining the CDR3 with reference TRBV18 and TRBJ2-3 gives the whole variable domain NAGVMQNPRHLVRRRGQEARLRCSPMKGHSHVYWYRQLPEEGLKFMVYLQKENIIDESGMPKERFSAEFPKEGPSILRIQQVVRGDSAAYFCASSPAGSTDTQYFGPGTRLTVL.

The chain joins TRBV9 to TRBJ2-7, with D possibly called TRBD1 or TRBD2 (5 bases each). Per germline, CDR1 SGDLS and CDR2 YYNGEE. The CDR3 has 15 amino acids. Trimming pared 1 base from V and 3 bases from J, leaving 14 bases between. The CDR3 spells CASSVSGTAIYEQYF. The CDR3 DNA sequence: TGTGCCAGCAGCGTATCCGGGACGGCTATCTACGAGCAGTACTTC.

The CDR3 spells CASSCLGTGNTIYF. The CDR3 region has the DNA TGCGCCAGCAGTTGTCTTGGGACTGGAAACACCATATATTTT. The rearrangement uses TRBV23-1 and TRBJ1-3; unclear D gene. TRBV23-1 is known as an ORF, though its function is uncertain. V was shortened by 5 bases and J by 2 bases, with 10 bases between the two germline ends. The CDR3 covers 14 residues.

This sequence joins TRBV11-3 and TRBJ1-1; weak D call: TRBD1 (6 bases). Trimming pared 4 bases from V and 7 bases from J, leaving 10 bases between. The length of the CDR3 is 12 residues. CDR1 and CDR2 (germline): SGHNT, YENEEA. This chain's CDR3 is CASSWGGGEAFF. The DNA of the CDR3 is TGTGCCAGCAGCTGGGGGGGCGGTGAAGCTTTCTTT.

This clone was observed once. The chain has TRBV3-1 (or the pseudogene TRBV3-2) and TRBJ1-2, with 7 bases fitting TRBD1. The germline V gene has CDR1 LGHDT and CDR2 YNNKEL (reference sequence). With V trimmed by 4 bases and J by 4 bases, 9 bases remained unmatched. CDR3 size: 15 residues. Written as DNA, the CDR3 is TGTGCCAGCAGCCCCAGACAGGGTTACCCCTATGGCTACACCTTC. Translation gives CASSPRQGYPYGYTF.

The rearrangement uses TRBV10-3 and TRBJ2-1; 15 bases agree with TRBD2. The CDR3 length is 15 residues. V gave up 3 bases and J gave up 10 bases; unmatched junction bases: 4. Germline V gene lookup returns CDR1 ENHRY and CDR2 SYGVKD. Written as DNA, the CDR3 is TGTGCCATCAGTGACTCAGGACTAGCGGGAGGGGAGCAGTTCTTC. It specifies CAISDSGLAGGEQFF.

This clone has a handful of counts. J is TRBJ1-2 and V is TRBV20-1; D not certain. The ends were cut back, 3 bases at V and 8 bases at J, with 16 bases in the middle. There are 13 residues in the CDR3. Germline values: CDR1 DFQATT, CDR2 SNEGSKA (reference sequence). CDR3 DNA sequence: TGCAGTGCTAGTGGAGGAGCGCGAGGCGGCTACACCTTC. Translation: CSASGGARGGYTF.

The chain carries TRBV10-1 and TRBJ2-7; D may be TRBD1 or TRBD2 (6 bases each). V lost 6 bases, J lost 5 bases, and 17 bases lay in between. The V gene's germline CDR1 is WNHNN and CDR2 SYGVQD (reference sequence). The CDR3 has 14 residues. The CDR3 nucleotides read TGCGCCAGCAGCCTAAGGGGGGAGGAAAACGAGCAGTACTTC. This encodes CASSLRGEENEQYF.

V gene TRBV4-3 combines with J gene TRBJ2-5; 10 nucleotides match TRBD1. CDR1 and CDR2 (germline): LGHNA, YSLEER. V shed 4 bases, J shed 5 bases, and the junction held 7 bases outside the gene matches. The CDR3 covers 15 residues. The CDR3 region has the DNA TGCGCCAGCAGCCCGGGACAGGGGATCGGCGAGACCCAGTACTTC. This gives the protein CASSPGQGIGETQYF.

The chain employs TRBV5-1 and TRBJ2-7, with D possibly called TRBD1 or TRBD2 (7 bases each). The CDR3 is 16 amino acids. Germline V gene lookup returns CDR1 SGHRS and CDR2 YFSETQ. Trimming removed 1 base at V and 5 bases at J, with 19 bases between. The CDR3 DNA follows: TGCGCCAGCAGCTTGTCCCAGGGGGGGACATACGACGAGCAGTACTTC. This codes for CASSLSQGGTYDEQYF.

CDR3 bases: TGTGCCAGCAGTCTTACCCCTTACGAGCAGTACTTC. It translates to CASSLTPYEQYF. The chain couples TRBV28 to TRBJ2-7; D ambiguous. The length of the CDR3 is 12 residues. Germline assignment: CDR1 MDHEN and CDR2 SYDVKM. The V end was cut by 5 bases, the J end by 4 bases, with 9 bases between.

The V gene is TRBV9, the J gene TRBJ1-5; D gene ambiguous. V shed 0 bases and J shed 1 base, with 5 bases lying between them. The length of the CDR3 is 14 residues. Germline CDR1 SGDLS, CDR2 YYNGEE. CDR3 nucleotides: TGTGCCAGCAGCGTAGACCAAAGCAATCAGCCCCAGCATTTT. This encodes CASSVDQSNQPQHF.